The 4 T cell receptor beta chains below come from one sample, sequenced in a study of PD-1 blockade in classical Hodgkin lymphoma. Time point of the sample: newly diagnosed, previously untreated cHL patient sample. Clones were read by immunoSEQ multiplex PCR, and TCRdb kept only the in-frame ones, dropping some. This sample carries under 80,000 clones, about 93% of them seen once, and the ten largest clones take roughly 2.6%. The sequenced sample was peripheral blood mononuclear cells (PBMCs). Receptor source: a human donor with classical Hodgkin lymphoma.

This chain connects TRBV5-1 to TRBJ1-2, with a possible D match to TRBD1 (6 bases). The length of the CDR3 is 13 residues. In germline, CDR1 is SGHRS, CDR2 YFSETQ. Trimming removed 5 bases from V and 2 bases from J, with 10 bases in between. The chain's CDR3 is CASSTQGNYGYTF. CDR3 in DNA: TGCGCCAGCAGTACCCAGGGGAACTATGGCTACACCTTC.

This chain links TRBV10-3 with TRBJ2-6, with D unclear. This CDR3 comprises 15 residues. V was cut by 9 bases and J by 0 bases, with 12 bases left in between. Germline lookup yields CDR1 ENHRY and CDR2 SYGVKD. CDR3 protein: CAMRPMISGANVLTF. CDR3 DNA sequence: TGTGCCATGCGACCGATGATCTCTGGGGCCAACGTCCTGACTTTC.

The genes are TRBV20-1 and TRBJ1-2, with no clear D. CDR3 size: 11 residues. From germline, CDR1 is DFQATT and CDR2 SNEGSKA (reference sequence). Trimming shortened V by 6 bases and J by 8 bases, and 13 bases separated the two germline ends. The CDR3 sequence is CSASTFWGYTF. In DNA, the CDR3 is TGCAGTGCCAGCACCTTCTGGGGCTACACCTTC.

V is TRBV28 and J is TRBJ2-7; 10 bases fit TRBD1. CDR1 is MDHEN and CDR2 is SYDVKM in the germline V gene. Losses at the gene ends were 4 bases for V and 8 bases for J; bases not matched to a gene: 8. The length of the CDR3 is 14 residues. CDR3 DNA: TGTGCCAGCAGTTCGGGGACAGGGGTCCGGCAGCAGTACTTC. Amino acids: CASSSGTGVRQQYF.